Presented here are 29 T cell receptor beta chains from one specimen sequenced in a study of siplizumab effects on memory and regulatory T cells. Data came from immunoSEQ multiplex PCR; TCRdb stores just in-frame clones and leaves some out. The sample shows around 26,000 clones, 75% to 85% of them seen only once. The sample comprised memory CD4+ T cells sorted from blood. These receptor sequences come from a human donor in good health.

The rearrangement joins TRBV6-1 to TRBJ1-4; 9 positions agree with TRBD1. This CDR3 spans 14 amino acids. Losses at the gene ends were 6 bases for V and 5 bases for J; bases not matched to a gene: 4. The V gene's germline CDR1 is MNHNS and CDR2 SASEGT. CDR3 sequence (DNA): TGTGCCAGCAGCTTGACAGGGGGAAATGAAAAACTGTTTTTT. Its protein product is CASSLTGGNEKLFF.

This rearrangement joins TRBV6-5 to TRBJ1-4; D is ambiguous. Germline CDR1 is MNHEY and CDR2 is SVGAGI. The CDR3 covers 15 residues. V was cut by 4 bases and J by 6 bases, with 15 bases left in between. The CDR3: CASSSPMARYEKLFF. CDR3 in DNA: TGTGCCAGCAGTTCCCCAATGGCGAGATATGAAAAACTGTTTTTT.

This clone was detected once. The genes are TRBV11-3 and TRBJ2-5; D is ambiguous. Germline CDR1 reads SGHNT; CDR2 reads YENEEA. The CDR3 runs to 10 residues. With 5 bases removed from V and 5 bases from J, the gap between germline ends came to 3 bases. CDR3 sequence (DNA): TGTGCCAGCAGCGGGGAGACCCAGTACTTC. Translation gives CASSGETQYF.

The V call is TRBV6-5, the J call TRBJ1-1; D is possibly TRBD1 (5 bases). This CDR3 is built from 14 residues. Between the trimmed V and J ends, which lost 4 bases and 1 base, there was a span of 10 bases. CDR1 is MNHEY, CDR2 SVGAGI, per germline. The CDR3 sequence: CASSSFDRNTEAFF. The DNA for the CDR3 is TGTGCCAGCAGTTCCTTCGACAGGAACACTGAAGCTTTCTTT.

This clone has a handful of counts. The gene calls are TRBV28 and TRBJ1-3; TRBD1 matches at 8 bases. Germline V lookup: CDR1 MDHEN, CDR2 SYDVKM. The CDR3 length is 19 residues. V was clipped by 5 bases and J by 0 bases; unmatched bases: 15. The CDR3 DNA reads as TGTGCCAGCAGTACCCCGCCCCAATGGGGACAGGACTCTGGAAACACCATATATTTT. It is translated as CASSTPPQWGQDSGNTIYF.

The chain recombines TRBV19 with TRBJ1-5; D gene unclear. Per germline, CDR1 LNHDA and CDR2 SQIVND (reference sequence). The germline V and J ends were trimmed by 3 bases and 2 bases, with 14 bases remaining between them. This CDR3 has 16 amino acids. CDR3 sequence reads: CASSMPHRVGNQPQHF. Here the CDR3 DNA reads TGTGCCAGTAGTATGCCCCATAGGGTCGGCAATCAGCCCCAGCATTTT.

This clone was seen a few times. This chain joins TRBV30 and TRBJ1-5; D is unresolved. CDR1 is GTSNPN, CDR2 SVGIG, per germline (reference sequence). Trimming removed 4 bases from V and 6 bases from J, with 19 bases in between. The length of the CDR3 is 15 residues. The CDR3 spells CAWTSRGAVSQPQHF. CDR3 in DNA: TGTGCCTGGACCTCGCGTGGAGCAGTAAGTCAGCCCCAGCATTTT.

This clone was seen more than once but under ten times. The chain carries TRBV18 and TRBJ1-4, with TRBD1 matching 9 bases. The CDR3 sequence is 15 residues long. The V gene end was trimmed by 3 bases and the J gene end by 8 bases; junction bases not matched to a gene: 7. CDR1 and CDR2 from the germline V gene are KGHSH and LQKENI. The CDR3 region has the DNA TGTGCCAGCTCACCTTACAGGGGGCTTGGAGAAAAACTGTTTTTT. Translated: CASSPYRGLGEKLFF.

V gene TRBV2 combines with J gene TRBJ1-5, with D possibly TRBD1 on 6 matching bases. V lost 9 bases and J 0 bases, leaving 15 bases between the germline ends. The CDR3 spans 15 residues. The germline V gene encodes CDR1 SNHLY and CDR2 FYNNEI. CDR3: CASGGTTNSNQPQHF. CDR3 bases: TGTGCCAGTGGGGGGACAACAAATAGCAATCAGCCCCAGCATTTT.

V is TRBV19 and J is TRBJ1-4; 8 nucleotides align to TRBD1. CDR1 and CDR2 (germline): LNHDA, SQIVND (reference sequence). Trimming removed 6 bases from V and 3 bases from J; junction bases left unmatched: 6. The CDR3 totals 15 residues. The CDR3 region has the DNA TGTGCCAGTAGACGACAGGGGCGAGCTAATGAAAAACTGTTTTTT. It yields the protein CASRRQGRANEKLFF. The whole variable domain, filled in from reference TRBV19 and TRBJ1-4, reads DGGITQSPKYLFRKEGQNVTLSCEQNLNHDAMYWYRQDPGQGLRLIYYSQIVNDFQKGDIAEGYSVSREKKESFPLTVTSAQKNPTAFYLCASRRQGRANEKLFFGSGTQLSVL.

This chain connects TRBV7-3 to TRBJ2-1, with D perhaps given as TRBD1 or TRBD2 (5 bases each). Germline values: CDR1 SGHTA, CDR2 FQGTGA. This CDR3 region has 13 residues. The V end was cut by 9 bases, the J end by 5 bases, with 14 bases between. The CDR3 spells CASGQGANNEQFF. CDR3 DNA: TGTGCCAGTGGGCAGGGAGCCAACAATGAGCAGTTCTTC.

CDR3 sequence (DNA): TGCGCCAGCAGCCTAGAGACCGGGCCTCAGCATTTT. As protein: CASSLETGPQHF. V usage is TRBV5-1 and J usage is TRBJ1-5; the D is unclear. Trimming took 4 bases from V and 13 from J, leaving 15 bases between them. Germline values: CDR1 SGHRS, CDR2 YFSETQ. This CDR3 contains 12 residues.

Concerning this clone itself: One junction end does not reproduce the germline sequence, and a read error may be involved. V gene TRBV2 combines with J gene TRBJ2-5; tentative D call: TRBD1 (5 bases). Germline CDR1 reads SNHLY; CDR2 reads FYNNEI. There are 12 residues in the CDR3. Written as DNA, the CDR3 is TGTGCCAGCAGTCAAGCCCAGGGGACCCAGTACTTC. It specifies CASSQAQGTQYF.

V and J are TRBV5-1 and TRBJ2-5; the match to TRBD1 covers 7 bases. V lost 3 bases, J lost 4 bases, and 3 bases stayed unmatched. The germline gives CDR1 SGHRS, CDR2 YFSETQ. CDR3 length: 13 amino acids. CDR3 sequence: CASSSTGVETQYF. CDR3 nucleotides: TGCGCCAGCAGCTCCACAGGGGTAGAGACCCAGTACTTC.

The genes are TRBV7-9 and TRBJ1-1, with D hard to call. Trimming stripped 8 bases from V and 5 bases from J, with 12 bases between. Germline CDR1 SEHNR, CDR2 FQNEAQ (reference sequence). The CDR3 is 12 amino acids. CDR3 sequence reads: CASDSVGTEAFF. CDR3 nucleotide sequence: TGTGCCAGCGACTCGGTGGGGACTGAAGCTTTCTTT.

In this sample, this clone turned up a few times. V usage is TRBV7-9 and J usage is TRBJ2-3; D is possibly TRBD2 (6 bases). The germline CDR1 and CDR2 sequences are SEHNR and FQNEAQ (reference sequence). The germline V and J ends were trimmed by 7 bases and 3 bases, with 11 bases remaining between them. The CDR3 spans 13 residues. The CDR3 DNA reads TGTGCCAGCATTGCGGGAAATACAGATACGCAGTATTTT. Translated, it gives CASIAGNTDTQYF.

The chain couples TRBV6-6 to TRBJ2-3; D unclear. The germline V and J ends were trimmed by 6 bases and 2 bases, with 3 bases remaining between them. Germline V gives CDR1 MNHNY, CDR2 SVGAGI (reference sequence). This CDR3 has 11 amino acids. The CDR3 coding sequence is TGTGCCAGCAGCCACACAGATACGCAGTATTTT. It encodes CASSHTDTQYF.

The V gene is TRBV7-2, the J gene TRBJ2-3; D remains ambiguous. The V and J ends lost 3 bases and 4 bases respectively, with 8 bases between them. The CDR3 is 13 residues long. Germline V CDR1 and CDR2: SGHTA, FQGNSA. The CDR3 DNA reads TGTGCCAGCAGCTTCCGACACTCAGATACGCAGTATTTT. Protein: CASSFRHSDTQYF.

This clone was counted a single time. The J gene is TRBJ2-1, the V gene TRBV5-1; TRBD2 matches 13 bases. The trim removed 3 bases at V and 6 bases at J, leaving 3 bases unmatched. The CDR3 loop spans 15 amino acids. Germline CDR1 is SGHRS and CDR2 is YFSETQ. CDR3 region: CASSSGLAGTNEQFF. CDR3 DNA sequence: TGCGCCAGCAGCTCGGGACTAGCGGGGACCAATGAGCAGTTCTTC.

The chain links TRBV6-5 to TRBJ2-2; TRBD2 aligns across 9 bases. Germline V gene sequence: CDR1 MNHEY, CDR2 SVGAGI. Trimming took 4 bases from V and 2 from J; bases not matched to a gene: 2. This CDR3 has 15 amino acids. CDR3 nucleotide sequence: TGTGCCAGCAGTTCTAGCGGGATAAACACCGGGGAGCTGTTTTTT. Residues: CASSSSGINTGELFF.

This chain links TRBV29-1 with TRBJ2-4, with a tentative D call TRBD2 (6 bases). CDR3 length equals 13 residues. Trimming removed 5 bases at V and 6 bases at J, with 14 bases between. The germline gives CDR1 SQVTM, CDR2 ANQGSEA. CDR3 nucleotides: TGCAGCGTTACCGGGGGTGGGGGAAACATTCAGTACTTC. It specifies CSVTGGGGNIQYF.

The chain uses TRBV5-4 and TRBJ1-3, with a tentative D call TRBD1 (6 bases). The V gene's germline CDR1 is SGHNT and CDR2 YYREEE (reference sequence). Trimming pared 1 base from V and 2 bases from J, leaving 13 bases between. This CDR3 has 16 residues. CDR3 nucleotide sequence: TGTGCCAGCAGCTTGTCGGCAGGGGCTACTGGAAACACCATATATTTT. It specifies CASSLSAGATGNTIYF.

In DNA form, the CDR3 reads TGTGCCAGCAGCCAAGATAGCAGGGCAGGTTCACCCCTCCACTTT. Translation: CASSQDSRAGSPLHF. V is TRBV14 and J is TRBJ1-6, with TRBD1 as a possible D gene (5 bases). CDR3 length: 15 residues. The V gene's germline CDR1 is SGHDN and CDR2 FVKESK. Trimming removed 0 bases from V and 9 bases from J, with 12 bases in between.

The chain combines TRBV30 with TRBJ1-2; 9 nucleotides align to TRBD1. V lost 4 bases, J lost 8 bases, and 5 bases stayed unmatched. CDR3 length: 12 amino acids. CDR1 and CDR2 (germline): GTSNPN, SVGIG (reference sequence). The CDR3 DNA reads TGTGCCTGGACTACAGGGGGCCTGGGCTACACCTTC. Protein: CAWTTGGLGYTF.

The CDR3 DNA reads TGTGCCAGCAGTTTGACGGGAGGTCATCGGGGGACCCAGTACTTC. It codes for CASSLTGGHRGTQYF. The V call is TRBV27, the J call TRBJ2-5; 7 bases are a match to TRBD2. With 3 bases clipped from V and 7 bases from J, the junction kept 11 bases outside the gene matches. Germline lookup yields CDR1 MNHEY and CDR2 SMNVEV (reference sequence). This CDR3 contains 15 residues.

The chain is built from TRBV6-6 and TRBJ1-3; tentative D call: TRBD1 (5 bases). Germline loops: CDR1 MNHNY, CDR2 SVGAGI (reference sequence). The CDR3 extends over 14 amino acids. V was shortened by 0 bases and J by 3 bases, with 6 bases between the two germline ends. The chain's CDR3 is CASSYSDSGNTIYF. The CDR3 DNA sequence: TGTGCCAGCAGTTACTCCGACAGTGGAAACACCATATATTTT.

The chain is built from TRBV5-1 and TRBJ2-7; 8 bases fit TRBD2. J lost 6 bases, V lost 0 bases, and 11 bases had no gene match. The CDR3 sequence is 16 residues long. CDR1 and CDR2 from the germline V gene are SGHRS and YFSETQ. The CDR3 sequence is CASSLGIGRAFGEQYF. DNA for the CDR3: TGCGCCAGCAGCTTGGGTATCGGGAGGGCCTTCGGCGAGCAGTACTTC.

In its sample, this clone was seen once. The gene calls are TRBV19 and TRBJ2-4; D gene uncertain. Germline assignment: CDR1 LNHDA and CDR2 SQIVND (reference sequence). CDR3 length: 13 residues. V lost 6 bases and J lost 3, with 9 bases in between. The CDR3 reads CASSSGHKNIQYF. The CDR3 DNA follows: TGTGCCAGTAGCTCCGGCCACAAAAACATTCAGTACTTC. Filled out from reference TRBV19 and TRBJ2-4, the complete variable domain reads DGGITQSPKYLFRKEGQNVTLSCEQNLNHDAMYWYRQDPGQGLRLIYYSQIVNDFQKGDIAEGYSVSREKKESFPLTVTSAQKNPTAFYLCASSSGHKNIQYFGAGTRLSVL.

The rearrangement uses TRBV30 and TRBJ2-4; D not resolved. V was cut by 0 bases and J by 1 base, with 10 bases left in between. The germline CDR1 and CDR2 sequences are GTSNPN and SVGIG (reference sequence). This CDR3 has 15 amino acids. The CDR3 here is CAWSVGRWAKNIQYF. Written as DNA, the CDR3 is TGTGCCTGGAGTGTAGGCAGGTGGGCCAAAAACATTCAGTACTTC.